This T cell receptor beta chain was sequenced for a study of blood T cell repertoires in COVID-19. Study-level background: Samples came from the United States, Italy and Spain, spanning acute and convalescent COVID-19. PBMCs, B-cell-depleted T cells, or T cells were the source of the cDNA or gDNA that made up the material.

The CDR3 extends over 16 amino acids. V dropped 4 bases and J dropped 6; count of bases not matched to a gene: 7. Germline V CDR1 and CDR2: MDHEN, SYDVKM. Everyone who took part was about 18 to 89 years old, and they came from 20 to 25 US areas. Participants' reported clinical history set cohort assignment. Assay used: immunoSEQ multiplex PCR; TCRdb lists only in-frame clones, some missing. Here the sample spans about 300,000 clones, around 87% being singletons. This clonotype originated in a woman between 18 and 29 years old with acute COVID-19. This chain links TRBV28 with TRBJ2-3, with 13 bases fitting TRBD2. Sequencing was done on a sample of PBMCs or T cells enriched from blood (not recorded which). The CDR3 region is CASSSGGLAGWDTQYF. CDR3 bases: TGTGCCAGCAGTTCGGGGGGACTAGCGGGATGGGATACGCAGTATTTT.